This TCR beta chain was observed in a study of cytomegalovirus exposure and HLA in healthy donors. General study results and limits: It was approximately 160 TCR beta chains that were listed as cytomegalovirus-associated. Most TCR sequences were uncommon, yet certain public TCRs appeared in many donors.

With respect to this clone: Its antigen is unidentified.

Donors counted as nominally healthy when sampled, yet unrecorded immune exposures were likely. A multiplex PCR was run with 60 Vbeta primers and 13 Jbeta primers. The table came from immunoSEQ multiplex PCR; TCRdb's copy has only in-frame clones and leaves some out. Of roughly 220,000 clones listed, about 70% are singletons. CDR1 is SGHTA, CDR2 FQGNSA, per germline. CDR3 size: 15 residues. V was clipped by 5 bases and J by 8 bases; unmatched bases: 12. The chain has TRBV7-2 and TRBJ2-3; TRBD2 aligns across 8 bases. The sample consisted of PBMCs. The TCR sequence derives from a man aged 40-49 years in good health and CMV-seropositive. The DNA for the CDR3 is TGTGCCAGCAGCCCCCAGCGGGGGCTGAGGGGTACGCAGTATTTT. It encodes CASSPQRGLRGTQYF.